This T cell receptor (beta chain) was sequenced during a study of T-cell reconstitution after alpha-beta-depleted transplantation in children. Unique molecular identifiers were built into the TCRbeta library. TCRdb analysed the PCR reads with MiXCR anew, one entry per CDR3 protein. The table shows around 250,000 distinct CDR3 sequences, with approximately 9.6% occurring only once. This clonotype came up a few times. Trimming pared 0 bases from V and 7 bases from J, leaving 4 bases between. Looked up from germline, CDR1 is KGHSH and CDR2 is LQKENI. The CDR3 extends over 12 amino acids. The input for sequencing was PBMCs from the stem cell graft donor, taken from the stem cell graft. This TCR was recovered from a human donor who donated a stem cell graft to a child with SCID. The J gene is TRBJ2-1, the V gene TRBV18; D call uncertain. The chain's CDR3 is CASSPPGNEQFF. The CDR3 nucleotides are TGTGCCAGCTCACCACCGGGAAATGAGCAGTTCTTC.